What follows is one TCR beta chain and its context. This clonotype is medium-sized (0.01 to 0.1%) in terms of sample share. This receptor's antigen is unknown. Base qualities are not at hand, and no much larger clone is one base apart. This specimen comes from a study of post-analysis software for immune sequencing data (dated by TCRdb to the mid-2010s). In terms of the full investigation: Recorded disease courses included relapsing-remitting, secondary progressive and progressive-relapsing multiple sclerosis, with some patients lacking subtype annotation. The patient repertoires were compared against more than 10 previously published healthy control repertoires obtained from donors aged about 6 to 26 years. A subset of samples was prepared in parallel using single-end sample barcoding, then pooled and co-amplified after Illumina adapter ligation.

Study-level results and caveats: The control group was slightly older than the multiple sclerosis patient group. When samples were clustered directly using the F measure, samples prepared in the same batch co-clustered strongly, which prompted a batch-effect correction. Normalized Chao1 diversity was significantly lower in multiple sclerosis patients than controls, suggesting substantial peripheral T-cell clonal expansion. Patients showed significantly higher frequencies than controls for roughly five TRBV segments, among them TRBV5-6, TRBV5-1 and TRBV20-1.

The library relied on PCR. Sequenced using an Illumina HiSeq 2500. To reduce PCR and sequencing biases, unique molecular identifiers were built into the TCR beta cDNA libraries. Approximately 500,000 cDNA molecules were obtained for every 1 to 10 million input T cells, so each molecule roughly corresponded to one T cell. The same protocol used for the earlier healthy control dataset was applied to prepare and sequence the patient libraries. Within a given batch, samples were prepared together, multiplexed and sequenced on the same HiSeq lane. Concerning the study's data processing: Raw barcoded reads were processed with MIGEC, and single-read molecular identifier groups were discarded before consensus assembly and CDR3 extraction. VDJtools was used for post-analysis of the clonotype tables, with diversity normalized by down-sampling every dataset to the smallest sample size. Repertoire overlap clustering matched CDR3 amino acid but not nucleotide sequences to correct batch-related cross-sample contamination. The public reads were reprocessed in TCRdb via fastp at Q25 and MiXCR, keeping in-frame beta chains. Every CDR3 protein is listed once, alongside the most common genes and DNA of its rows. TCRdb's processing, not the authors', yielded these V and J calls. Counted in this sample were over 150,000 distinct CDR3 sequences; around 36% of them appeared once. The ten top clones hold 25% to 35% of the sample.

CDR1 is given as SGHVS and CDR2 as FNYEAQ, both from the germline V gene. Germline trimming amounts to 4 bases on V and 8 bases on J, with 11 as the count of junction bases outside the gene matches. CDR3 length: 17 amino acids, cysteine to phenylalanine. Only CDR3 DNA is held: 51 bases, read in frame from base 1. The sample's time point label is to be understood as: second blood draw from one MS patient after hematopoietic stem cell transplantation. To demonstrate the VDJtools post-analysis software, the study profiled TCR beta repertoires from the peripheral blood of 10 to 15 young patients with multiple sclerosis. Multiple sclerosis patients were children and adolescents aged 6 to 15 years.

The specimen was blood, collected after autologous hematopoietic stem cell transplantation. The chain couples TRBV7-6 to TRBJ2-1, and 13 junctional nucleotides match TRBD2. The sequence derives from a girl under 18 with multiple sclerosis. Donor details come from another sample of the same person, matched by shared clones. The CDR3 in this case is CASSSGLAGDYDDEQFF. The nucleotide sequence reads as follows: TGTGCCAGCAGCTCCGGACTAGCGGGAGACTATGACGATGAGCAGTTCTTC.